A single T cell receptor (beta chain) is shown here with its context. Its target is not known. Clones were read by immunoSEQ multiplex PCR, and TCRdb kept only the in-frame ones, dropping some. The table shows 100,000 or so clones, with roughly 88% occurring only once. The sample originates from a study of T cell responses to AZD1222 COVID-19 vaccine. General study points: Donors were mostly white British, more females; clonal diversity possibly underestimated. With dominance at 160-218 and 743-854, vaccine-associated CD4 TCRs spanned spike.

The germline V gene has CDR1 MDHEN and CDR2 SYDVKM. Trimming left V 8 bases short and J 3 bases short, with 10 bases between. The length of the CDR3 is 12 residues. The specimen comprised peripheral blood, sampled on day 0 of AZD1222 vaccination. The TCR comes from an adult in good health. The chain uses TRBV28 and TRBJ1-2, with D perhaps TRBD1 (6 bases). The CDR3 coding sequence is TGTGCCAGCCAAGACAGGTACTATGGCTACACCTTC. Translated, it gives CASQDRYYGYTF.